This T cell receptor (beta chain) was sequenced in a study of untreated major depressive disorder. General study findings and limits: Compared with controls, depressed patients showed more TRBV05-01 (Vbeta 5.1) usage in CD4+ T cells.

Profiled with immunoSEQ multiplex PCR; TCRdb holds only in-frame clones, not every one. The repertoire consists of 10,000 to 15,000 clones, with 80% to 95% occurring once and the leading ten covering approximately 0.82%. On this clone: Its antigen remains unidentified.

The CDR3 runs to 15 residues. Trimming at V came to 6 bases and at J to 5 bases, leaving 10 bases not matched to a gene. CDR1 LNHDA and CDR2 SQIVND come from the germline V gene (reference sequence). This receptor was obtained from a young man with major depressive disorder. This chain uses TRBV19 with TRBJ1-5; TRBD1 aligns across 7 bases. The source material was CD4+ T cells from PBMCs. This CDR3 reads CASRHTGDSDQPQHF. CDR3 DNA sequence: TGTGCCAGTAGGCACACGGGGGACAGCGATCAGCCCCAGCATTTT.